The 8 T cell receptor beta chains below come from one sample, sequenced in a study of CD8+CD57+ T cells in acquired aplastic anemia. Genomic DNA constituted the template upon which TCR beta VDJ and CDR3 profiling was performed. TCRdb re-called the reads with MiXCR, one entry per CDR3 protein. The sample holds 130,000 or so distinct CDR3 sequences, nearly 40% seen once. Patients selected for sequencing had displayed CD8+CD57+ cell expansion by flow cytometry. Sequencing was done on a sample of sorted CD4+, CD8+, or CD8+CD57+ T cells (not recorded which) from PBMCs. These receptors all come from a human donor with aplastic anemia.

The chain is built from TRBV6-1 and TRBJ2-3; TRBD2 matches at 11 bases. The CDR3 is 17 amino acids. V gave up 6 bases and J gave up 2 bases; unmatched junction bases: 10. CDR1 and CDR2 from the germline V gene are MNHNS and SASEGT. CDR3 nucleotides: TGTGCCAGCAGGGCCGGGACTAGCGGTTTCTACACAGATACGCAGTATTTT. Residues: CASRAGTSGFYTDTQYF.

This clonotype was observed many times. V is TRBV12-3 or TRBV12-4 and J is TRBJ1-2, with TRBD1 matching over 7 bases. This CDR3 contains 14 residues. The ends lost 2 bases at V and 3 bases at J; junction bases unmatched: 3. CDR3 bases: TGTGCCAGCAGTTTAAAGGGGGCGGACTATGGCTACACCTTC. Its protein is CASSLKGADYGYTF.

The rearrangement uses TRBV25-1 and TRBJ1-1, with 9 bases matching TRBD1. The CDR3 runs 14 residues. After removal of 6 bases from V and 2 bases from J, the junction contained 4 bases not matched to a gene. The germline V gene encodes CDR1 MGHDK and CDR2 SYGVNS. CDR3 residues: CASRDRGINTEAFF. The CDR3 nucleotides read TGTGCCAGCAGGGACAGGGGAATTAACACTGAAGCTTTCTTT.

The CDR3 is CASSLTGIDSPLHF. CDR3 DNA: TGTGCCAGCAGTCTGACAGGGATAGATTCACCCCTCCACTTT. The chain couples TRBV2 to TRBJ1-6; the match to TRBD1 covers 7 bases. Germline CDR1 is SNHLY and CDR2 is FYNNEI. J was trimmed by 8 bases and V by 5 bases; bases with no gene match: 6. The CDR3 runs 14 residues.

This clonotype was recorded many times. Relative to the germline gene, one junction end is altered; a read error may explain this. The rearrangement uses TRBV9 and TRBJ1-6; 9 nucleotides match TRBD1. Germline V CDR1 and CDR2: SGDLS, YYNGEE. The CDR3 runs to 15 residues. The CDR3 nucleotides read TGTGCCAGCAGCGCGGGACAGGGAGGTAATTCACCCCCCCACTTT. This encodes CASSAGQGGNSPPHF.

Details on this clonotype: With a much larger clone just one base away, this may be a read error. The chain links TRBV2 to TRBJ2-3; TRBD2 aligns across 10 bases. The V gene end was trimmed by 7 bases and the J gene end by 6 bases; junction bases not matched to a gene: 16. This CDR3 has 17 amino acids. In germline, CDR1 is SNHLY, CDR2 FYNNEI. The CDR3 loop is CASIKGGPAGGPDTQYF. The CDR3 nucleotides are TGTGCCAGCATCAAGGGGGGACCAGCGGGGGGGCCGGATACGCAGTATTTT.

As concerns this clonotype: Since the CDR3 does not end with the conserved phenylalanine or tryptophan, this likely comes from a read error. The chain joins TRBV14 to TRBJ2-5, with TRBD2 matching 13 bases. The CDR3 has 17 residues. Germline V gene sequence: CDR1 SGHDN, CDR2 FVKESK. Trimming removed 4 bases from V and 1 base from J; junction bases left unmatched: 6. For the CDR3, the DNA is TGTGCCAGCAGCCTTAGGACTAGCGGGGGCTCCCAAGAGACCCAGTACCTC. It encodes CASSLRTSGGSQETQYL.

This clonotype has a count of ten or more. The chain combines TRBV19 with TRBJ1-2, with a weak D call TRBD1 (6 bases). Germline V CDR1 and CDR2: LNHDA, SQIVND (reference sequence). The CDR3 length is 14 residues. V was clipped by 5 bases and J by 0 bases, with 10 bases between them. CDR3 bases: TGTGCCAGTAGTCCGACAGGTCCTAACTATGGCTACACCTTC. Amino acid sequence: CASSPTGPNYGYTF.